Listed below are T cell receptor beta chains from one sample, sequenced in a study of neurological immune-mediated disorders. TCRdb itself ran the 5' RACE reads through MiXCR, one entry per CDR3 protein. The profile covers 55,000 to 65,000 distinct CDR3 sequences, with over 3.5% appearing a single time and roughly 2% taken by the ten largest. The sequencing sample was made of PBMCs. The receptors were sampled from a woman aged 45-65 years with multiple sclerosis. The conserved cysteine and the conserved F or W are not part of the CDR3 here. Fields, in order: J gene, clone size, V gene, CDR3 protein. Clone size is given for some rows only: seen once, a few or many times, or a class if the clone is expanded.

TRBJ2-7	many	TRBV29-1	SVRQPPYEQY
TRBJ2-1	many	TRBV20-1	SASVTTTFYNEQF
TRBJ1-6	many	TRBV27	ASSLARHNSPLN
TRBJ1-2	many	TRBV24-1	ATSDPRTDANYGYT
TRBJ1-5	-	TRBV19	ASKQGGQPQH
TRBJ2-7	many	TRBV12-3/TRBV12-4	ASSPGTSGSYEQY
TRBJ2-7	-	TRBV6-6	ASSYEGTSGSMGEQY
TRBJ2-2	many	TRBV11-2	ASSPRTSSNTGELF
TRBJ2-1	many	TRBV7-3	ASSRRPIPYNEQF
TRBJ2-1	many	TRBV9	ASSSSGSGEQF
TRBJ1-1	many	TRBV3-1	ASSQEGQGYTEAF
TRBJ2-7	many	TRBV10-3	AISPGAYEQY
TRBJ2-3	many	TRBV9	ASSMSGKTDTQY
TRBJ2-3	many	TRBV20-1	SADGQPAPTDTQY
TRBJ2-3	few	TRBV6-6	ASSPRGVRGASSTDTQY
TRBJ2-7	many	TRBV7-9	ASSLSISGSRSYEQY
TRBJ2-3	many	TRBV28	ASSYDGTSTDTQY
TRBJ2-5	-	TRBV11-2	ASSWTGTQETQY
TRBJ2-1	many	TRBV7-2	ASSLAGGVDEQF
TRBJ2-7	many	TRBV7-9	ASSRDASYEQY
TRBJ1-1	many	TRBV7-9	ASSLTGTPMNTEAF
TRBJ1-5	many	TRBV5-1	ASSLGGSNQPQH
TRBJ2-7	many	TRBV21-1	ASSKRWDRPPEQY
TRBJ2-1	many	TRBV9	ASSIQGYIPYNEQF
TRBJ2-3	many	TRBV29-1	SAAPDRGGGTQY
TRBJ2-2	many	TRBV11-2	ASSLDPAGITGELF
TRBJ1-2	many	TRBV12-3/TRBV12-4	ASSTTREGYT
TRBJ2-7	many	TRBV20-1	SATDREKIHEQY
TRBJ2-1	many	TRBV5-1	ASSLALRYGDEQF
TRBJ2-3	few	TRBV5-1	ASSYSGGGTDTQY
TRBJ2-1	many	TRBV20-1	SARIPSGRNNEQF
TRBJ2-2	many	TRBV5-1	ASSLGWGTNTGELF
TRBJ2-1	-	TRBV18	ASSPGQGASNEQF
TRBJ2-7	many	TRBV29-1	SVLGPQGAAGEQY
TRBJ1-1	many	TRBV12-3/TRBV12-4	ASSQTMNTEAF
TRBJ2-3	many	TRBV5-1	ASSLAAGDADTQY
TRBJ2-1	-	TRBV6-6	ASSYPGGLRNEQF
TRBJ1-3	medium-sized	TRBV20-1	SATNRGRSGNTIY
TRBJ1-5	many	TRBV10-3	AISDSGGFGNQPQH
TRBJ1-3	-	TRBV15	ATSRDPGTGNTIY
TRBJ2-7	many	TRBV5-1	ASSRDPGGYEQY
TRBJ1-5	few	TRBV28	ASSFGGTTGQPQN